This T cell receptor beta chain originates from a study of Graves' ophthalmopathy and Graves' hyperthyroidism. Around 10 ml of fresh blood yielded the PBMCs by density gradient. Study-wide findings and caveats: Detection in blood was also observed for most expanded thyroid clonotypes above 0.001 frequency.

In regard to this clonotype: Antigen unknown.

Amplification from RNA transcripts yielded the TCR beta CDR3 regions. RT-PCR with HTBI primers came first, then second-round multiplex PCR. Each CDR3 protein is one row after TCRdb ran MiXCR on the multiplex PCR reads. The sample carries approximately 160,000 distinct CDR3 sequences, 39% recorded once. Trimming pared 6 bases from V and 2 bases from J, leaving 13 bases between. The CDR3 length is 14 residues. The chain couples TRBV12-3 or TRBV12-4 to TRBJ1-1, with D possibly matching TRBD1 (5 bases). This TCR was recovered from a man in his thirties or forties with Graves' ophthalmopathy. Material: peripheral blood. CDR3 sequence: CASSRRQTNTEAFF. CDR3 sequence (DNA): TGTGCCAGCAGCCGAAGACAGACTAACACTGAAGCTTTCTTT.